The T cell receptor beta chain described here comes from a study of blood T cell repertoires in COVID-19. Turning to the study itself: Spain, Italy and the United States supplied samples that represented acute and convalescent COVID-19. T cells, B-cell-depleted T cells, or PBMCs provided the cDNA or gDNA that served as material.

Per the study methods: Nucleated cell counts were estimated from reference gene primer amplification. Data came from immunoSEQ multiplex PCR; TCRdb stores just in-frame clones and leaves some out. That table gives V, J and clone size, and the DNA gave D and trimming. Among 200,000 to 250,000 clones listed, about nine tenths were seen once. The V gene's germline CDR1 is LNHDA and CDR2 SQIVND (reference sequence). J gave up 4 bases and V 4 bases, and 10 bases lay outside the gene matches. CDR3 length equals 16 residues. The TCR originated in a woman aged 45-65 years with acute or convalescent COVID-19. Sequenced input: peripheral blood. V and J are TRBV19 and TRBJ1-5, with 7 positions matching TRBD1. CDR3 in amino acids: CASSTLRDSINQPQHF. Here the CDR3 DNA reads TGTGCCAGTAGTACACTACGGGACAGCATAAATCAGCCCCAGCATTTT.